This entry lists 13 T cell receptor beta chains sequenced from one sample in a study of neoadjuvant nivolumab and ipilimumab in lung cancer. TCRdb keeps only in-frame clones here, not all; method: immunoSEQ multiplex PCR. The data show a few thousand clones, with 88% seen just once and 2% to 2.5% held by the top ten. Sequences were derived from tumor tissue, sampled after neoadjuvant nivolumab, alone or with ipilimumab, at or shortly before surgery. These receptors originate from an adult with non-small cell lung cancer.

The gene calls are TRBV30 and TRBJ1-6; D remains ambiguous. Germline V gene data show CDR1 as GTSNPN and CDR2 as SVGIG (reference sequence). Trimming took off 2 bases at V and 7 bases at J, with 9 bases between the two ends. There are 13 residues in the CDR3. The CDR3 reads CAWSKPLNSPLHF. The CDR3 DNA is TGTGCCTGGAGTAAACCGCTAAATTCACCCCTCCACTTT.

The chain recombines TRBV29-1 with TRBJ2-7; 7 bases map to TRBD1. Germline V gene data show CDR1 as SQVTM and CDR2 as ANQGSEA. V was clipped by 1 base and J by 0 bases; unmatched bases: 6. The CDR3 consists of 15 residues. The chain's CDR3 is CSVEVAGTASYEQYF. CDR3 nucleotide sequence: TGCAGCGTTGAAGTCGCCGGGACAGCCTCCTACGAGCAGTACTTC.

This clone was seen only a few times. In nucleotides, the CDR3 is TGTGCCAGCAGCCCCTGGTCAACGGGGTTCAATCAGCCCCAGCATTTT. Translation gives CASSPWSTGFNQPQHF. The J gene is TRBJ1-5, the V gene TRBV27, with D hard to call. The CDR3 covers 16 residues. The germline gives CDR1 MNHEY, CDR2 SMNVEV (reference sequence). Deletions cut 6 bases from V and 3 bases from J, with 18 bases between.

The rearrangement links TRBV28 to TRBJ1-1, with no clear D. The ends were cut back, 3 bases at V and 0 bases at J, with 8 bases in the middle. This CDR3 contains 14 residues. Germline-derived CDR1 and CDR2 are MDHEN and SYDVKM. CDR3 nucleotides: TGTGCCAGCAGTTTTACACTTATGAACACTGAAGCTTTCTTT. This sequence encodes CASSFTLMNTEAFF.

The J gene is TRBJ2-7, the V gene TRBV5-5, with a possible D match to TRBD2 (6 bases). Germline-derived CDR1 and CDR2 are SGHKS and YYEKEE (reference sequence). V lost 3 bases and J lost 2, with 15 bases in between. This CDR3 is built from 15 residues. CDR3 residues: CASSYSGGLAYEQYF. The CDR3, as DNA: TGTGCCAGCAGCTATTCCGGGGGTCTGGCCTACGAGCAGTACTTC.

The V call is TRBV19, the J call TRBJ2-7, with D possibly being TRBD1 or TRBD2 (6 bases each). The ends were cut back, 6 bases at V and 2 bases at J, with 14 bases in the middle. The CDR3 length is 14 residues. Germline values: CDR1 LNHDA, CDR2 SQIVND (reference sequence). The CDR3 region has the DNA TGTGCCAGTAGCGGCGGAGGGGGTCCCTACGAGCAGTACTTC. Protein product: CASSGGGGPYEQYF.

The chain employs TRBV10-3 and TRBJ2-7; D uncertain. The germline V gene encodes CDR1 ENHRY and CDR2 SYGVKD. V was trimmed by 0 bases and J by 0 bases, leaving 6 bases between them. The CDR3 runs to 14 residues. CDR3 in amino acids: CAISESTNSYEQYF. In DNA form, the CDR3 reads TGTGCCATCAGTGAGTCGACCAACTCCTACGAGCAGTACTTC.

J is TRBJ1-1 and V is TRBV6-1, with D possibly being TRBD1 (5 bases). CDR1 is MNHNS, CDR2 SASEGT, per germline. V was pared by 1 base and J by 8 bases, with 17 bases between. The CDR3 spans 15 residues. The CDR3 sequence: CASSEVGGTVLEAFF. The DNA of the CDR3 is TGTGCCAGCAGTGAAGTTGGAGGGACGGTCCTGGAAGCTTTCTTT.

This clone was detected a few times. This chain links TRBV27 with TRBJ2-1, with 15 bases aligning to TRBD2. The junction had 10 bases not matched to a gene; V was cut back by 5 bases and J by 8 bases. Germline V CDR1 and CDR2: MNHEY, SMNVEV (reference sequence). There are 17 residues in the CDR3. The CDR3 coding sequence is TGTGCCAGCAGTCCCTATGGACTAGCGGGGGGGCCGGATGAGCAGTTCTTC. Translation: CASSPYGLAGGPDEQFF.

This rearrangement joins TRBV7-2 to TRBJ2-7; D remains unclear. Looked up from germline, CDR1 is SGHTA and CDR2 is FQGNSA. The length of the CDR3 is 13 residues. Trimming left V 5 bases short and J 4 bases short, with 12 bases between. CDR3 DNA: TGTGCCAGCAGCCTAACAGTTCAATACGAGCAGTACTTC. Its translation is CASSLTVQYEQYF.

CDR3 sequence: CAISEPDRGVSYEQYF. The CDR3 DNA is TGTGCCATCAGTGAGCCGGACAGGGGCGTCTCCTACGAGCAGTACTTC. The chain uses TRBV10-3 and TRBJ2-7; 9 nucleotides align to TRBD1. CDR3 length: 16 amino acids. V shed 2 bases and J 0 bases; nucleotides not matched to a gene: 5. Germline CDR1 and CDR2: ENHRY and SYGVKD.

The chain combines TRBV7-9 with TRBJ2-3, with D tentatively TRBD2 (6 bases). Germline V lookup: CDR1 SEHNR, CDR2 FQNEAQ (reference sequence). V gave up 5 bases and J gave up 12 bases, with 12 bases separating them. The CDR3 consists of 11 residues. Written as DNA, the CDR3 is TGTGCCAGCAGCCAAGCGGGTCCTCAGTATTTT. It is translated as CASSQAGPQYF.

In its sample, this clone was seen once. V gene TRBV5-1 combines with J gene TRBJ2-7; 8 bases map to TRBD2. From germline, CDR1 is SGHRS and CDR2 YFSETQ. This CDR3 region has 14 residues. The V and J ends lost 5 bases and 5 bases, in that order; junction bases with no gene match: 9. CDR3 in amino acids: CASSLAGTIDEQYF. The CDR3 coding sequence is TGCGCCAGCAGTCTAGCGGGTACTATCGACGAGCAGTACTTC.